The present T cell receptor beta chain was sequenced within a study of T cell clonotyping in hematopoietic cell transplantation (dated by TCRdb to the early 2020s). About the investigation overall: Recipient samples taken before transplant were obtained following cytoreduction. A total of roughly 150 blood samples were collected in the study from roughly 40 consecutive transplant recipients and their related donors. Recruitment of patients was conducted between 2015 and early 2017, and follow-up was continued until late 2020 or death. The research as a whole found: A decrease in recipient TCR diversity was observed after transplant, and a progressive increase in pathologically expanded clonotypes was seen from day 30 to day 180. The sample size was limited, and because cells were not sorted, the contributions of CD4 and CD8 repertoires could not be separated. Donor and pretransplant recipient Inverse Simpson Index values predicted broader posttransplant TCR repertoire diversity. Just a small fraction of recipient repertoires overlapped with donor repertoires, and more than 95% appeared de novo at the given depth.

From the cysteine through the phenylalanine, the CDR3 covers 14 amino acids. The sequence is cut down to CDR3 DNA, 42 bases in frame from base 1. V is reduced by 2 bases and J by 3 bases, leaving a spacing of 11 bases between them. For CDR1 and CDR2, the germline V gene (reference sequence) lists SEHNR and FQNEAQ. In light of the paper, this sample's time point label describes: recipient sample about 28 days before transplant, after cytoreduction. Blood samples were obtained from recipients approximately 28 days before transplant and at days 30, 100 and 180 after transplant. Nuclei Lysis Solution was used to extract genomic DNA from fresh or cryopreserved unfractionated peripheral blood mononuclear cells. About this clone itself: This clone's antigen is unknown. No qualities accompany the bases; no much larger clone lies one base away.

TCR beta CDR3 regions were amplified from genomic DNA with the immunoSEQ assay, a bias-controlled multiplex PCR using V- and J-specific primers. In a second PCR step, a proprietary barcode and Illumina adapter sequences were attached to the CDR3 amplicons. An Illumina MiSeq instrument was used to sequence the CDR3 libraries. Under the source paper's analysis protocol: Export and quality control were done with immunoSEQ Analyzer 3.0, while downstream analyses used R Bioconductor and Immunarch. Only productive rearrangements within the normalized downsampled data set were used in the calculation of repertoire metrics. In the normalized cohort, clonotypes with more than 5 templates were defined as pathologically expanded. The Inverse Simpson Index served as the measure of repertoire diversity. CMV-specificity analyses were carried out on the non-normalized data set to capture all clonotypes. The table was pulled from immuneACCESS by TCRdb, which kept in-frame rearrangements only. Such tables lose some clones; where checked, under half of the loss comes from unresolved V genes, and the rest has no known cause. V and J calls and clone size are those listed in that table; D and trimming were worked out from the DNA. This sample comprises roughly 10,000 clones, more than 90% of them detected only once. The leading ten clones occupy 10% to 15% of the sample.

The receptor chain draws on TRBV7-9 and TRBJ2-7; the D gene is perhaps TRBD1, from 7 matching bases. The receptor was isolated from a woman in her 40s with acute myeloid leukemia. Some clones in this sample may be carry-over from other donors' samples. The material was peripheral blood mononuclear cells, obtained before stem cell transplant. The CDR3 amino acid sequence is: CASSLQQGGYEQYF. The DNA sequence is given as TGTGCCAGCAGCTTACAGCAGGGGGGCTACGAGCAGTACTTC.